Listed here are 15 T cell receptor beta chains from one sample, sequenced in a study of cytomegalovirus exposure and HLA in healthy donors. Only in-frame clones appear in the TCRdb table, and some are missing; sequencing was by immunoSEQ multiplex PCR. Of 90,000 to 150,000 clones in the sample, about 91% were seen once. The sequenced material came from PBMCs. Source of these receptors: a man between 18 and 29 years old in good health and CMV-seronegative.

The chain uses TRBV18 and TRBJ1-1, with TRBD1 matching over 10 bases. This CDR3 region has 12 residues. In germline, CDR1 is KGHSH, CDR2 LQKENI. Trimming removed 5 bases from V and 10 bases from J; junction bases left unmatched: 4. DNA for the CDR3: TGTGCCAGCTCAGAGACAGGGGGCACAGCTTTCTTT. As protein: CASSETGGTAFF.

Written as DNA, the CDR3 is TGTGCCAGCGCGGGTTACAATCAGCCCCAGCATTTT. This codes for CASAGYNQPQHF. This chain connects TRBV27 to TRBJ1-5; D remains ambiguous. Trimming stripped 8 bases from V and 3 bases from J, with 8 bases between. The CDR3 runs to 12 residues. The V gene's germline CDR1 is MNHEY and CDR2 SMNVEV (reference sequence).

The V call is TRBV10-2, the J call TRBJ1-2; no definite D call. Per the germline V gene, CDR1 is WSHSY and CDR2 is SAAADI. V dropped 5 bases and J dropped 6 bases, with 4 bases sitting between them. The CDR3 is made up of 10 amino acids. The CDR3 DNA reads TGCGCCAGCAGTCCAGATGGCTACACCTTC. This gives the protein CASSPDGYTF.

This clone was seen just once. The V gene is TRBV11-1, the J gene TRBJ1-2; tentatively, D is TRBD1 (6 bases). Trimming cost V 5 bases and J 2 bases, with 9 bases left between them. In germline, CDR1 is SGHAT, CDR2 FQDESV (reference sequence). The CDR3 has 13 amino acids. This CDR3 is CASSPQGNYGYTF. CDR3 nucleotide sequence: TGTGCCAGCAGCCCACAGGGAAACTATGGCTACACCTTC.

The chain has TRBV4-1 and TRBJ1-6; D is unclear. The CDR3 extends over 15 amino acids. The germline V gene encodes CDR1 MGHRA and CDR2 YSYEKL. V was pared by 1 base and J by 7 bases, with 11 bases between. CDR3 amino acids: CASSQGGVINSPLHF. The DNA of the CDR3 is TGCGCCAGCAGCCAAGGAGGAGTAATCAATTCACCCCTCCACTTT.

The rearrangement joins TRBV19 to TRBJ1-2, with TRBD1 identical over 9 bases. J gave up 3 bases and V 4 bases, and 9 bases lay outside the gene matches. Germline V gives CDR1 LNHDA, CDR2 SQIVND (reference sequence). CDR3 length: 16 residues. CDR3 sequence reads: CASSNSGTGGYYGYTF. CDR3 coding DNA: TGTGCCAGTAGTAACAGTGGAACAGGGGGCTACTATGGCTACACCTTC.

In this sample, this clone turned up once. V gene TRBV27 combines with J gene TRBJ1-6, with a possible D match to TRBD1 (6 bases). The germline V gene encodes CDR1 MNHEY and CDR2 SMNVEV (reference sequence). This CDR3 is 15 amino acids long. V was pared by 5 bases and J by 7 bases, with 15 bases between. The CDR3 sequence: CASSPQGLQNSPLHF. The CDR3, as DNA: TGTGCCAGCAGTCCACAGGGTTTACAAAATTCACCCCTCCACTTT.

CDR3 sequence (DNA): TGTGCCAGCAGCCCGACCGGGGGTGATGAAAAACTGTTTTTT. Amino acids: CASSPTGGDEKLFF. The rearrangement uses TRBV5-4 and TRBJ1-4; D might be TRBD1 (5 bases). The CDR3 extends over 14 amino acids. Germline CDR1 SGHNT, CDR2 YYREEE (reference sequence). V was pared by 4 bases and J by 6 bases, with 13 bases between.

This chain connects TRBV18 to TRBJ1-2; D gene uncertain. V lost 0 bases and J 5 bases, leaving 10 bases between the germline ends. This CDR3 is built from 14 residues. Germline assignment: CDR1 KGHSH and CDR2 LQKENI. CDR3 protein: CASSPPGTGYGYTF. CDR3 nucleotides: TGTGCCAGCTCACCACCGGGAACGGGGTATGGCTACACCTTC. Full variable domain (missing parts from reference TRBV18 and TRBJ1-2): NAGVMQNPRHLVRRRGQEARLRCSPMKGHSHVYWYRQLPEEGLKFMVYLQKENIIDESGMPKERFSAEFPKEGPSILRIQQVVRGDSAAYFCASSPPGTGYGYTFGSGTRLTVV.

The rearrangement joins TRBV4-3 to TRBJ1-5; tentatively, D is TRBD1 (6 bases). CDR3 length: 15 residues. Germline V gene data show CDR1 as LGHNA and CDR2 as YSLEER. The V and J ends lost 3 bases and 5 bases respectively, with 14 bases between them. The CDR3 DNA reads TGCGCCAGCAGCCAGGCCGGGGGGCGAGATCAGCCCCAGCATTTT. Translated: CASSQAGGRDQPQHF.

V and J are TRBV7-8 and TRBJ2-3, with 13 bases that match TRBD2. Germline CDR1 SGHVS, CDR2 FQNEAQ. The CDR3 runs to 17 residues. V lost 8 bases to trimming and J lost 1 base; unmatched junction nucleotides: 9. In DNA, the CDR3 is TGTGCCAGCCGACAAATACTAGCGGGAGGGGGCACAGATACGCAGTATTTT. Translated: CASRQILAGGGTDTQYF. The full variable domain, rest sourced from reference TRBV7-8 and TRBJ2-3, is GAGVSQSPRYKVAKRGQDVALRCDPISGHVSLFWYQQALGQGPEFLTYFQNEAQLDKSGLPSDRFFAERPEGSVSTLKIQRTQQEDSAVYLCASRQILAGGGTDTQYFGPGTRLTVL.

The chain recombines TRBV6-6 with TRBJ1-2, with D possibly matching TRBD1 (6 bases). The CDR3 sequence is 14 residues long. The V end lost 3 bases, the J end lost 5 bases, and 13 bases lay between the germline ends. Germline V gene sequence: CDR1 MNHNY, CDR2 SVGAGI (reference sequence). CDR3 protein: CASSYPRDKYGYTF. As DNA, the CDR3 is TGTGCCAGCAGTTATCCCCGGGACAAATATGGCTACACCTTC.

The J gene is TRBJ2-3, the V gene TRBV2, with 8 bases that match TRBD2. The V segment lost 10 bases and the J segment 2 bases; nucleotides outside the gene matches: 8. The CDR3 is made up of 14 amino acids. The germline V gene has CDR1 SNHLY and CDR2 FYNNEI. DNA for the CDR3: TGTGCCAATAGCGGGGAGGCCACCACAGATACGCAGTATTTT. Translating it yields CANSGEATTDTQYF.

The chain combines TRBV19 with TRBJ2-3; perhaps TRBD2 as D (5 bases). V dropped 3 bases and J dropped 0 bases, with 10 bases sitting between them. Looked up from germline, CDR1 is LNHDA and CDR2 is SQIVND (reference sequence). The CDR3 is 15 amino acids. The CDR3 coding sequence is TGTGCCAGTAGTATCATAGGCGGGAGCACAGATACGCAGTATTTT. Translating it yields CASSIIGGSTDTQYF. Drawing the rest from reference TRBV19 and TRBJ2-3, the complete variable domain is DGGITQSPKYLFRKEGQNVTLSCEQNLNHDAMYWYRQDPGQGLRLIYYSQIVNDFQKGDIAEGYSVSREKKESFPLTVTSAQKNPTAFYLCASSIIGGSTDTQYFGPGTRLTVL.

This clone was counted between two and nine times. The chain carries TRBV11-3 and TRBJ2-2; possible D gene TRBD1, 7 bases. The CDR3 runs 16 residues. CDR1 SGHNT and CDR2 YENEEA come from the germline V gene. V lost 5 bases and J lost 7, with 20 bases in between. The CDR3 here is CASSPAGQGVIGELFF. CDR3 nucleotides: TGTGCCAGCAGCCCGGCGGGGCAGGGGGTAATCGGGGAGCTGTTTTTT.